This T cell receptor beta chain was sequenced in a study of CD8 T cells in ankylosing spondylitis (TCRdb year 2017). The study in broad terms: T cell receptor beta repertoires were profiled in healthy donors and ankylosing spondylitis patients so that disease-linked TCR variants could be found. Peripheral blood was sampled, and synovial fluid was additionally collected from ankylosing spondylitis patients. The full study cohort comprised around 23 ankylosing spondylitis patients and 85 to 120 healthy donors.

Trimming removed 5 bases from V and 9 bases from J, leaving 9 bases between the germline ends. The CDR3, cysteine through phenylalanine, is 11 amino acids long. Only the CDR3 DNA is retained, 33 bases long and in frame from the first base. The germline V gene sets CDR1 to SGHRS and CDR2 to YFSETQ. This clonotype was counted ten times or more. Its target antigen remains unknown. No base quality values were provided; no much bigger clone lies one nucleotide off. The instrument was an Illumina HiSeq 2500. Quantitative 5'-RACE with molecular barcodes was the method used to prepare the TCR beta libraries. The source study handled its data this way. To identify disease-linked TCR variants, a new computational method was used, one built on a probabilistic model of VDJ rearrangement. Clones were called with MiXCR by TCRdb after fastp trimmed the public reads at Q25, and only in-frame beta chains were retained. Each entry is one CDR3 protein sequence, shown with its most common DNA and genes. TCRdb, not the original authors, processed these V and J calls. A total of 200,000 to 300,000 distinct CDR3 sequences appear in this sample, roughly a tenth of them only once. 2.5% to 3% of the sample belongs to the ten largest clones.

Broad study findings and their caveats: Some of the motif variants had been reported before in the synovial fluid and blood of reactive arthritis patients, a finding that suggests common disease-initiation mechanisms. Blood from ankylosing spondylitis patients appeared to be characterized by a TCR beta motif composed of several highly homologous amino acid variants. The disease-linked clones were reported to be significantly enriched in matched synovial fluid samples from ankylosing spondylitis patients. The disease-linked clones had a CD8+ phenotype and were found at relatively low frequencies in peripheral blood.

This sequence uses TRBV5-1 and TRBJ2-1; perhaps TRBD1 is the D gene, with 5 bases matching. The TCR was taken from a male donor with ankylosing spondylitis or in good health (not recorded which). Material for sequencing was blood, either unsorted or a sorted T cell fraction (not recorded which). CDR3 protein: CASRHGAEQFF. Here is the DNA: TGCGCCAGCAGGCATGGGGCTGAGCAGTTCTTC.